This T cell receptor (beta chain) was captured in a study of T cells after yellow fever vaccination. Study as a whole: Libraries from low-cell-number fractions were prepared with the SMART-Seq v4 Ultra Low Input RNA kit.

The CDR3 sequence is 15 residues long. Trimming cost V 7 bases and J 5 bases; bases outside gene matches: 11. Germline V gives CDR1 SGHVS, CDR2 FNYEAQ. This clonotype was counted many times. One entry per CDR3 protein results from TCRdb running MiXCR on the 5' RACE reads. Of approximately 600,000 distinct CDR3 sequences listed, 12% were seen once; the top ten hold just under 15%. The rearrangement uses TRBV7-6 and TRBJ2-5; 9 positions agree with TRBD2. The clonotype was recovered from a man aged 25 to 40 who received the YFV17D yellow fever vaccine. Source: PBMCs, taken on the day of the yellow fever booster vaccination. The CDR3 protein is CASNIGSGSYETQYF. DNA of the CDR3: TGTGCCAGCAATATCGGTAGCGGGAGTTACGAGACCCAGTACTTC.